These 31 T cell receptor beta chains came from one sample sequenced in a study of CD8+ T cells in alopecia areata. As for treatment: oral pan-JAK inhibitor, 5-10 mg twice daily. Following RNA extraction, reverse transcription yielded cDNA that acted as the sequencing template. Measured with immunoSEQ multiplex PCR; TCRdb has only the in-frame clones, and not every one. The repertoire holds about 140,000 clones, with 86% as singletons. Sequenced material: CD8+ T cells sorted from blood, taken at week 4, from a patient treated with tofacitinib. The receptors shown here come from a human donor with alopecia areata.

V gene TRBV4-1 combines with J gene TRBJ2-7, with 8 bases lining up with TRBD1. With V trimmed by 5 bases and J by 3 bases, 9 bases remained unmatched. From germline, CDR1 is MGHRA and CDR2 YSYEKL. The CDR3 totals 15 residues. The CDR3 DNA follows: TGCGCCAGCAGCTTGGGGACAGGTCAGGGCTACGAGCAGTACTTC. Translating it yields CASSLGTGQGYEQYF.

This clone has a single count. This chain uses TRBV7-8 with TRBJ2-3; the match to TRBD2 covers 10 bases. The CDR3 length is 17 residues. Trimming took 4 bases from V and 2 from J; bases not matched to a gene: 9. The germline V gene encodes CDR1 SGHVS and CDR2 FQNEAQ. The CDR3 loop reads CASSSALAGEITDTQYF. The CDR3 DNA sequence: TGTGCCAGCAGCTCCGCTCTAGCGGGAGAAATCACAGATACGCAGTATTTT.

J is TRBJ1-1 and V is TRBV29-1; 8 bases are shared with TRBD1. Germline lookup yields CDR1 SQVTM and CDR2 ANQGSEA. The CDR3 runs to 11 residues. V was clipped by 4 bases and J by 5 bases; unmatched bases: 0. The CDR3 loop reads CSVGTGTEAFF. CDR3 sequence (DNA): TGCAGCGTTGGGACAGGGACTGAAGCTTTCTTT.

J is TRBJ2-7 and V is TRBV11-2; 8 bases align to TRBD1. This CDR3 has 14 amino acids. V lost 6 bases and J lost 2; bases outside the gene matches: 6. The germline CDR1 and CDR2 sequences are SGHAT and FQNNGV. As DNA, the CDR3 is TGTGCCAGCAGTCATAGGGACAGGCCCTACGAGCAGTACTTC. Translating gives CASSHRDRPYEQYF.

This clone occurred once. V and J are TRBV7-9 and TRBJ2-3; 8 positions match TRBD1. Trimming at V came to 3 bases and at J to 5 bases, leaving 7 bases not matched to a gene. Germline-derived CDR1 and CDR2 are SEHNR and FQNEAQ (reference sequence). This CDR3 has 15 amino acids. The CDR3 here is CASSFAQGAVDTQYF. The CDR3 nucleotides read TGTGCCAGCAGCTTTGCCCAGGGGGCCGTAGATACGCAGTATTTT.

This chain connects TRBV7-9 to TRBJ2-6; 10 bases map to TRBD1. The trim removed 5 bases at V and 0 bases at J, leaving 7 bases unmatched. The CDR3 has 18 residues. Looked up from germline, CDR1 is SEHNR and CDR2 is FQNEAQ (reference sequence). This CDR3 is CASSRGTGANSGANVLTF. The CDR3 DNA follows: TGTGCCAGCAGCCGAGGGACAGGGGCCAACTCTGGGGCCAACGTCCTGACTTTC.

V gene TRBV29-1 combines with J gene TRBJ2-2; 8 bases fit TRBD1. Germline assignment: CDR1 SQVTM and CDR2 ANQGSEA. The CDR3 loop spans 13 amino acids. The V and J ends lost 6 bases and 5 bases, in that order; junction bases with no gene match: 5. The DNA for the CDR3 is TGCAGCGTGGAGACAGGGGTGACCGGGGAGCTGTTTTTT. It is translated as CSVETGVTGELFF.

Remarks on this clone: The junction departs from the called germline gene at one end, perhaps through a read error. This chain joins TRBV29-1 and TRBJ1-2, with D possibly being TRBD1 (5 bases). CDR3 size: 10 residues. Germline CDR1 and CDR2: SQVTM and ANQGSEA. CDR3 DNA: TGCAGCGTTGAAGGGGTACAGGCTTACTTC. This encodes CSVEGVQAYF.

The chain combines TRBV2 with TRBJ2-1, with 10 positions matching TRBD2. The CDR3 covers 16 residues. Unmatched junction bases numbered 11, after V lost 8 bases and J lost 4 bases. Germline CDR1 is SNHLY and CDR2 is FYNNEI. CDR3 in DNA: TGTGCCAGCGGAGACCCCGGGACTAGCGAATACAATGAGCAGTTCTTC. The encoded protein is CASGDPGTSEYNEQFF.

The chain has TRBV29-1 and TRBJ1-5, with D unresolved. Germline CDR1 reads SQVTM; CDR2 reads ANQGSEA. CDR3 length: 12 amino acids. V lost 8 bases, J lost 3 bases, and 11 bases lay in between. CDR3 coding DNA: TGCAGCCCTGACGGTTCCAATCAGCCCCAGCATTTT. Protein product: CSPDGSNQPQHF.

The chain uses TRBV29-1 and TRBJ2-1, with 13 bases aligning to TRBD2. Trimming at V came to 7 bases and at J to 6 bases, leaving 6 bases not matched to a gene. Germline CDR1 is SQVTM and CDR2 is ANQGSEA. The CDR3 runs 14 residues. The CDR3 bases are TGCAGCGCCGAGGGACTAGCGGGATTCAATGAGCAGTTCTTC. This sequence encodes CSAEGLAGFNEQFF.

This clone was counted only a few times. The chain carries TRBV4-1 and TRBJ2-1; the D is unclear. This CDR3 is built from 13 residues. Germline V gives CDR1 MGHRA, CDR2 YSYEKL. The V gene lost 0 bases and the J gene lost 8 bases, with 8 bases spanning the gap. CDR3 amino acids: CASSQDSPYEQFF. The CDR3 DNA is TGCGCCAGCAGCCAAGATTCGCCCTATGAGCAGTTCTTC.

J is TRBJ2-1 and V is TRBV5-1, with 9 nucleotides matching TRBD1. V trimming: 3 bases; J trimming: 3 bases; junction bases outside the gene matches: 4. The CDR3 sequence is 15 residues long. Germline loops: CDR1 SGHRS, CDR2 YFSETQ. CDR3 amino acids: CASSSGDRDYNEQFF. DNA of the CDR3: TGCGCCAGCAGCTCGGGGGACAGGGACTACAATGAGCAGTTCTTC.

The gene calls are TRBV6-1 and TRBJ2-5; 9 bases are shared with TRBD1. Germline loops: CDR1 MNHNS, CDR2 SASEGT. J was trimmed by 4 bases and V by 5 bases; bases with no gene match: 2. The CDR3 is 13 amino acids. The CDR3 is CASSTGGRETQYF. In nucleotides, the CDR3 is TGTGCCAGCAGTACAGGGGGCCGAGAGACCCAGTACTTC.

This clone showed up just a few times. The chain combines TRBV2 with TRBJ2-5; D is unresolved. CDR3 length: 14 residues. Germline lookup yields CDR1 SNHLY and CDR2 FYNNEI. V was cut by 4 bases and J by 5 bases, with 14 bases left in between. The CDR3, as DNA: TGTGCCAGCAGTGGGGCCGTCGGTCCGGAGACCCAGTACTTC. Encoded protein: CASSGAVGPETQYF.

CDR3 sequence (DNA): TGTGCCAGCAGCCCGGGACACACTAGCAATCAGCCCCAGCATTTT. Amino acid sequence: CASSPGHTSNQPQHF. This sequence joins TRBV28 and TRBJ1-5; D perhaps matches TRBD1 (6 bases). This CDR3 has 15 amino acids. The germline V gene has CDR1 MDHEN and CDR2 SYDVKM. The V end lost 6 bases, the J end lost 0 bases, and 12 bases lay between the germline ends. The variable domain in full, with the rest retrieved from reference TRBV28 and TRBJ1-5, is DVKVTQSSRYLVKRTGEKVFLECVQDMDHENMFWYRQDPGLGLRLIYFSYDVKMKEKGDIPEGYSVSREKKERFSLILESASTNQTSMYLCASSPGHTSNQPQHFGDGTRLSIL.

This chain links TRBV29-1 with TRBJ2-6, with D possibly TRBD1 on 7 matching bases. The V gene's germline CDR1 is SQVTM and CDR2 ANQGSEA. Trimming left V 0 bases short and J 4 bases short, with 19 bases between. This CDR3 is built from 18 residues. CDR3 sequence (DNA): TGCAGCGTTGAAGATTGGAGGGGGCGCATGGAAGGGGCCAACGTCCTGACTTTC. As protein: CSVEDWRGRMEGANVLTF.

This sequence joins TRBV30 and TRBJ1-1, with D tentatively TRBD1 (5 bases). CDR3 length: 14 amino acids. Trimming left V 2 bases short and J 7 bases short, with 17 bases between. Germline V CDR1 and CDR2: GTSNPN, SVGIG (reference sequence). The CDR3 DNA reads TGTGCCTGGAGTATCCTAGGCGGGGGACGTGAAGCTTTCTTT. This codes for CAWSILGGGREAFF.

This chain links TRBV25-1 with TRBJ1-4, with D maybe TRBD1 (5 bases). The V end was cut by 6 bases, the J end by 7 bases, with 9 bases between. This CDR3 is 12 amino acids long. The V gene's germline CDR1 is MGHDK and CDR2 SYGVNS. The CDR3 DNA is TGTGCCAGCAGCCGGGGCCTTGAAAAACTGTTTTTT. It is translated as CASSRGLEKLFF.

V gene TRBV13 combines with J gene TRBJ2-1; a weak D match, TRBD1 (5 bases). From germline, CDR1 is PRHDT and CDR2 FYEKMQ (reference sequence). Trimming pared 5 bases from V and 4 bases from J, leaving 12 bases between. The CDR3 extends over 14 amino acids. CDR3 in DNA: TGTGCCAGCAGCCGTTGGGGCGCTTACAATGAGCAGTTCTTC. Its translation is CASSRWGAYNEQFF.

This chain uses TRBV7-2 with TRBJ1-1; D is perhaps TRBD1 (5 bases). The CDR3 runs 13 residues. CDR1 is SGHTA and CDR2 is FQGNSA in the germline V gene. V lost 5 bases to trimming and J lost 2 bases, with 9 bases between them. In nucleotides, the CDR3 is TGTGCCAGCAGCCAAGGACACAACACTGAAGCTTTCTTT. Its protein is CASSQGHNTEAFF.

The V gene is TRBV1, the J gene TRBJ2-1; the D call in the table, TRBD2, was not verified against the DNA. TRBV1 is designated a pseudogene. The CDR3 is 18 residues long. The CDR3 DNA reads TGCACCAGCAGCCAACGGACTAGCGGGGGCCATTCCTACAATGAGCAGTTCTTC. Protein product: CTSSQRTSGGHSYNEQFF.

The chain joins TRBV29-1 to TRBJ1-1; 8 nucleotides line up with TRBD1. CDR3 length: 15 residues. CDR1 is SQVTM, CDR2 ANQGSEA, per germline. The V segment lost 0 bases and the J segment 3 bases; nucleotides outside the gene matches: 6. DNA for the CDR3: TGCAGCGTTGAAGATCACGGACAGGGCTACACTGAAGCTTTCTTT. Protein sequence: CSVEDHGQGYTEAFF.

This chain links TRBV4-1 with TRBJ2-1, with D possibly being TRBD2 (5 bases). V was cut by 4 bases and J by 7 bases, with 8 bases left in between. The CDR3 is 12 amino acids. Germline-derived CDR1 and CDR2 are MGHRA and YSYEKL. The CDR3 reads CASSPGLNEQFF. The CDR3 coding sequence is TGCGCCAGCAGCCCCGGACTTAATGAGCAGTTCTTC.

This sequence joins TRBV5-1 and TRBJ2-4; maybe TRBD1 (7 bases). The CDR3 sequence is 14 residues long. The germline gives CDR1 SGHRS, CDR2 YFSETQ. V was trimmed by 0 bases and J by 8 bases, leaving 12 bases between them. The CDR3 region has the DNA TGCGCCAGCAGCTTGGGACAGGGACTTGACATTCAGTACTTC. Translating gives CASSLGQGLDIQYF.

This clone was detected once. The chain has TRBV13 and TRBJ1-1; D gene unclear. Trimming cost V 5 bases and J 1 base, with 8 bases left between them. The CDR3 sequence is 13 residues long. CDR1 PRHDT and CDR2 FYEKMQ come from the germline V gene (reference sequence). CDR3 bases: TGTGCCAGCAGCCCCCCGAGGAACACTGAAGCTTTCTTT. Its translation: CASSPPRNTEAFF.

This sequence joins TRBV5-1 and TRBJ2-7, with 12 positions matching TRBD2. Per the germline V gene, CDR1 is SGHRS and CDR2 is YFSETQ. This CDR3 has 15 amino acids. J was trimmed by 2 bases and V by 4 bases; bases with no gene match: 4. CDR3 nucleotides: TGCGCCAGCAGCCTCACTAGCGGGAGGACCTACGAGCAGTACTTC. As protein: CASSLTSGRTYEQYF. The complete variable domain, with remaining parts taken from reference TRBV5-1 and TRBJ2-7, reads KAGVTQTPRYLIKTRGQQVTLSCSPISGHRSVSWYQQTPGQGLQFLFEYFSETQRNKGNFPGRFSGRQFSNSRSEMNVSTLELGDSALYLCASSLTSGRTYEQYFGPGTRLTVT.

CDR3 coding DNA: TGCGCCAGCCTGCGGGGTTCCACCGGCACCGGGGAGCTGTTTTTT. Translating it yields CASLRGSTGTGELFF. V usage is TRBV5-1 and J usage is TRBJ2-2; perhaps TRBD2 as D (6 bases). Germline V gene lookup returns CDR1 SGHRS and CDR2 YFSETQ. V was cut by 7 bases and J by 4 bases, with 17 bases left in between. The CDR3 spans 15 residues.

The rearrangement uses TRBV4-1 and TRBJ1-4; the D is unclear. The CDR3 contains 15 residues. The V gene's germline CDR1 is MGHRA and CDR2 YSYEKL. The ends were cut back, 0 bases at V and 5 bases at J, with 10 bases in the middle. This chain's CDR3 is CASSQDSQLNEKLFF. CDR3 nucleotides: TGCGCCAGCAGCCAAGATAGCCAGTTAAATGAAAAACTGTTTTTT.

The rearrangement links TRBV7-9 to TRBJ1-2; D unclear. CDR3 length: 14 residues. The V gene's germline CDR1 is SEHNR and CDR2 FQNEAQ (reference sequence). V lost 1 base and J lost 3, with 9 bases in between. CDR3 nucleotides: TGTGCCAGCAGCTTAGAACTCGGACACTATGGCTACACCTTC. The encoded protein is CASSLELGHYGYTF.

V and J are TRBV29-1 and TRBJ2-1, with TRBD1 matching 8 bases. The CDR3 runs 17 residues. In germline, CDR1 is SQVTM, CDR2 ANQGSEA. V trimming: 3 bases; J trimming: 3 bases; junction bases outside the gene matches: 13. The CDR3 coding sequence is TGCAGCGTTGAGGGACAGGAGGAAGTCAAGAGCTACAATGAGCAGTTCTTC. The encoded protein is CSVEGQEEVKSYNEQFF.